The source of this T cell receptor (beta chain) is a study of neoadjuvant anti-PD-1 for oral cavity cancer. TCRdb keeps only in-frame clones here, not all; method: immunoSEQ multiplex PCR. The sample records approximately 72,000 clones, 65% to 85% being singletons. This CDR3 region has 12 residues. Germline V gene lookup returns CDR1 MNHNS and CDR2 SASEGT. Trimming shortened V by 2 bases and J by 8 bases, and 7 bases separated the two germline ends. The origin of this receptor is a person between 40 and 85 years old with oral cavity squamous cell carcinoma. This chain uses TRBV6-1 with TRBJ2-1; maybe TRBD1 (5 bases). Sequencing was performed on PBMCs, taken before nivolumab (anti-PD-1) treatment. In DNA form, the CDR3 reads TGTGCCAGCAGTGAAACCAGGGATGAGCAGTTCTTC. Translated, it gives CASSETRDEQFF.